This TCR beta chain was identified during a study of identical twins. Many counts were recorded for this clonotype. MiXCR was run by TCRdb on the 5' RACE reads, yielding one entry per CDR3 protein. Here the sample spans 420,000 or so distinct CDR3 sequences, around 20% being singletons. The sequenced sample consisted of naive T cells sorted from blood. The receptor was derived from a man over 45 in good health.

The CDR3, as DNA: TGTGCCAGCAGTTTAGATGGGCGGTTCACAGATACGCAGTATTTT. It translates to CASSLDGRFTDTQYF. The V gene is TRBV12-3 or TRBV12-4, the J gene TRBJ2-3; D not certain. V was shortened by 1 base and J by 2 bases, with 10 bases between the two germline ends. The CDR3 is 15 residues long.